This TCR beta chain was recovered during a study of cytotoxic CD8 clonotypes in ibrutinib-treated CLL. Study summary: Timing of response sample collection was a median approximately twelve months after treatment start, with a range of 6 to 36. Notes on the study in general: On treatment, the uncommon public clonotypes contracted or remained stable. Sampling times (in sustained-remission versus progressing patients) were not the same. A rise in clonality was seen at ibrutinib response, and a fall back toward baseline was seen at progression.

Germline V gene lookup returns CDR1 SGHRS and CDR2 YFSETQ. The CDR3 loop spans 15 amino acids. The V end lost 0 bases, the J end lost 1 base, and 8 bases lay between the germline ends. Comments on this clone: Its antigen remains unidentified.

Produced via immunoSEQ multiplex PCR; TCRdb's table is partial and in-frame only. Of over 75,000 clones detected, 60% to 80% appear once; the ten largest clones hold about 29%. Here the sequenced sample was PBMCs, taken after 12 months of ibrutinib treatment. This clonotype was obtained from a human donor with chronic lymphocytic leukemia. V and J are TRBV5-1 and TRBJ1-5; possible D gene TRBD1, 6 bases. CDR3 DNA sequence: TGCGCCAGCAGCTTGGGGCAGGGGAGCAATCAGCCCCAGCATTTT. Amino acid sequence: CASSLGQGSNQPQHF.